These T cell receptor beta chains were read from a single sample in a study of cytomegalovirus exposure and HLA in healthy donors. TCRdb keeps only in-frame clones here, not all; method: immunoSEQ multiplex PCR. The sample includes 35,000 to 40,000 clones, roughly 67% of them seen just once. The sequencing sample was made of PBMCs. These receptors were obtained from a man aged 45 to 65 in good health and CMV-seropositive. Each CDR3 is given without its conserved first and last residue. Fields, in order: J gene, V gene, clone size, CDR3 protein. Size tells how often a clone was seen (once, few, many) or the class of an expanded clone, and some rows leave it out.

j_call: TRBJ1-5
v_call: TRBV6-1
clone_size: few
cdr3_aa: ASWGRGIGNQPQH

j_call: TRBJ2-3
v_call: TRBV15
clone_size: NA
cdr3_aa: ATSRDQAGGAPDTQY

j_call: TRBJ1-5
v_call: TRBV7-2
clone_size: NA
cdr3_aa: ASSLSTGGYQPQH

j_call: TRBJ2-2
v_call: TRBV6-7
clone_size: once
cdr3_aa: ASSYSTPFRGDPPGELF

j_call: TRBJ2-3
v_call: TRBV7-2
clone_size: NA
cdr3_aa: ASSFWLAGTDTQY

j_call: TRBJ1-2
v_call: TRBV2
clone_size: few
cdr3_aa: ASSKEGSYGYT

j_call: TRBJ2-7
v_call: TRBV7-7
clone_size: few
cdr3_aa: ASSKRPEYEQY

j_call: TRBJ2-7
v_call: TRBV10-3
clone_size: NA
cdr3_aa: AISESYTGNEQY

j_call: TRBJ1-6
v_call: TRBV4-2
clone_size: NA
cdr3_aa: ASSLIGWADRGSYNSPLH

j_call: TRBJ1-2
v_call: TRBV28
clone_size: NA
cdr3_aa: ASSLRGGRLKGGYT

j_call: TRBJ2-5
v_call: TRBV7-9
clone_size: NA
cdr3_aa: ASSFTGTSETQY

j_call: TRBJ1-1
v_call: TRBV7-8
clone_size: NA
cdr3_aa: ASSWQNTEAF

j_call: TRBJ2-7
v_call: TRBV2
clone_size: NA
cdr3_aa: ASTPETQGPYEQY

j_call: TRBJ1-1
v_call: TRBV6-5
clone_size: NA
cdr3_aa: ASTGSTEAF

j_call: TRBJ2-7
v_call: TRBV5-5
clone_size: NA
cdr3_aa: ASIEPGQGGAYEQY

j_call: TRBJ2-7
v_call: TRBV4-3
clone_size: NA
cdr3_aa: ASSQGYRGFSYEQY

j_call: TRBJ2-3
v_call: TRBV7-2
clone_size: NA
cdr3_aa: ASSEVRADTQY

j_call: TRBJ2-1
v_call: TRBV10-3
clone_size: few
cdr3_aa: AISESTGGNEQF

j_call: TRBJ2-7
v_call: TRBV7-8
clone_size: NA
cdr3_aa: ASSRDRGFPYEQY

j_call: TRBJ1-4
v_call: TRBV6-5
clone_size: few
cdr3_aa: ASSYSTGVNEKLF

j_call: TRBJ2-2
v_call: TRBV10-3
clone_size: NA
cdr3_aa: AISNGQGHNTGELF

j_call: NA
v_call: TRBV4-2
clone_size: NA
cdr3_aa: ASSPKSLTANEQY

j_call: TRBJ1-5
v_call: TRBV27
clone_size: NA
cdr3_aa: ASRNRGLRDQPQH

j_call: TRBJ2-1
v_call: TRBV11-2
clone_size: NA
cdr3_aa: ASARGGRMNEQF

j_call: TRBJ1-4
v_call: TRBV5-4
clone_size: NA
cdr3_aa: ASSTQGLEEKLF

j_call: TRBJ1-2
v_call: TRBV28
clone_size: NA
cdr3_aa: ASDRGQGANYGYT

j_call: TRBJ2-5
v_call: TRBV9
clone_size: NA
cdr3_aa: ASSVASGGRETQY